This T cell receptor beta chain was obtained from a study of identical twins. Germline CDR1 MNHEY, CDR2 SVGAGI. Trimming pared 4 bases from V and 7 bases from J, leaving 16 bases between. CDR3 size: 15 residues. Template switching (which added a universal primer site) was used, and cDNA carried unique molecular identifiers. TCRdb itself ran the 5' RACE reads through MiXCR, one entry per CDR3 protein. Here the sample spans hundreds of thousands of distinct CDR3 sequences, roughly 18% being singletons. These same data were also listed under a study on T cells expressing NK-cell markers. From that second work: The study sequenced eight donors, seven HCMV-seropositive and one seronegative. Several experiments added an anti-gamma-delta TCR antibody to sort only alpha-beta TCR T cells. Each of a handful of donors carried dominant NKG2C+ clonotypes accounting for roughly 1.0-7.5% of CD8+ T cells.

The TCR originated in a woman under 30 in good health. The sequenced sample consisted of PBMCs. The V call is TRBV6-5, the J call TRBJ1-4, with no clear D. CDR3 region: CASSSEGSGGEKLFF. Here the CDR3 DNA reads TGTGCCAGCAGTTCCGAAGGCAGTGGAGGTGAAAAACTGTTTTTT.